This TCR beta chain was sequenced during a study of identical twins. The CDR3 totals 12 residues. V was trimmed by 6 bases and J by 2 bases, leaving 8 bases between them. In germline, CDR1 is MNHEY, CDR2 SVGEGT. A single record per CDR3 protein comes from TCRdb applying MiXCR to the 5' RACE reads. The sample records roughly 690,000 distinct CDR3 sequences, around 20% being singletons. The same sample was also studied in work on T cells expressing NK-cell markers.

Sequencing was done on a sample of PBMCs. The V and J genes are TRBV6-2 or TRBV6-3 and TRBJ2-7; D gene ambiguous. The TCR was taken from a woman younger than 30 in good health. CDR3 residues: CASRGHPYEQYF. The CDR3 DNA sequence: TGTGCCAGCAGGGGTCATCCCTACGAGCAGTACTTC.